This T cell receptor beta chain appears in the sequencing data of a study of control samples from healthy donors and cancer patients. V was pared by 6 bases and J by 8 bases, with 19 bases between. The V gene's germline CDR1 is MNHEY and CDR2 SVGAGI. The CDR3 extends over 15 amino acids. The data were produced by immunoSEQ multiplex PCR, yet TCRdb's version contains in-frame clones alone and is incomplete. The sample yields 150,000 to 200,000 clones, around 88% seen once. The TCR originated in a man between 18 and 35 years old in good health. Sequencing was performed on blood. This chain uses TRBV6-5 with TRBJ1-4; maybe TRBD1 (5 bases). The CDR3 spells CASRSGGGIVEKLFF. The CDR3 region has the DNA TGTGCCAGCAGAAGTGGGGGGGGGATAGTGGAAAAACTGTTTTTT.